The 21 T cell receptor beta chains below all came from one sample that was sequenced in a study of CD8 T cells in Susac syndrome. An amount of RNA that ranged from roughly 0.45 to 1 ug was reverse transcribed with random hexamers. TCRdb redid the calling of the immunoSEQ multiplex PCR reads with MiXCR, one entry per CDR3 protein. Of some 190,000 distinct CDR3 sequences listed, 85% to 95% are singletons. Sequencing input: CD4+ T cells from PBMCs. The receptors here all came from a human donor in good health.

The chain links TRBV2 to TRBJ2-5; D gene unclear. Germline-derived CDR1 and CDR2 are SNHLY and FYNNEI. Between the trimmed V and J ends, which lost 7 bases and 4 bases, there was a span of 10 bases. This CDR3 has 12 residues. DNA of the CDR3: TGTGCCAGCATAGCAGGCGGAGAGACCCAGTACTTC. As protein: CASIAGGETQYF.

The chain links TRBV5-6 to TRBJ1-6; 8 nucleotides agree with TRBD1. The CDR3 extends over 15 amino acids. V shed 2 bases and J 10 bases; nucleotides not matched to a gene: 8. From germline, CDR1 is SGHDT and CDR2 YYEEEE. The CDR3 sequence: CASSLMQGATSPLHF. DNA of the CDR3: TGTGCCAGCAGCTTAATGCAGGGGGCCACGTCACCCCTCCACTTT.

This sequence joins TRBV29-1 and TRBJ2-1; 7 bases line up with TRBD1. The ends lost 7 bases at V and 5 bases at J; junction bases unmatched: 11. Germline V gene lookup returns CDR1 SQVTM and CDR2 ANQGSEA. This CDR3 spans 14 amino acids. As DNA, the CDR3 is TGCAGCGCGAGGGACAGACTGACCCACAATGAGCAGTTCTTC. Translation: CSARDRLTHNEQFF.

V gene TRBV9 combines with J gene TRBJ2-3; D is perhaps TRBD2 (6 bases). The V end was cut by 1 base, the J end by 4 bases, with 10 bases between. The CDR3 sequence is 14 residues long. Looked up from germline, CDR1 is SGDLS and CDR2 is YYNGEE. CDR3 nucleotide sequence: TGTGCCAGCAGCGTACAATCGGGGGCAGATACGCAGTATTTT. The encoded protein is CASSVQSGADTQYF.

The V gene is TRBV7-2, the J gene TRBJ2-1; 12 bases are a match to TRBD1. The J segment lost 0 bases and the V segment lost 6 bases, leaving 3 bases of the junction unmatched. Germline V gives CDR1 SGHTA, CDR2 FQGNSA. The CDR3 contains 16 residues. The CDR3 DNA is TGTGCCAGCAGGAGGGACAGGGGGCGCTCCTACAATGAGCAGTTCTTC. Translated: CASRRDRGRSYNEQFF.

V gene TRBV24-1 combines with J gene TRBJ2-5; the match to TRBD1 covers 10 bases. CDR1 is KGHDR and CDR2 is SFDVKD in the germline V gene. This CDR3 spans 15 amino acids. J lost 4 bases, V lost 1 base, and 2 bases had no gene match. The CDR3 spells CATSDLRTGGETQYF. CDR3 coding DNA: TGTGCCACCAGTGATTTACGGACAGGGGGAGAGACCCAGTACTTC.

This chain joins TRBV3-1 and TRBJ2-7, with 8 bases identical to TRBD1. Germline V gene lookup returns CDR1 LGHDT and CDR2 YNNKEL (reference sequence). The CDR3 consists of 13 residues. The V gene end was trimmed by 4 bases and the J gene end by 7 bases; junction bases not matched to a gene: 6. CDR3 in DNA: TGTGCCAGCAGCCTCAGGGGGCGAGATGAGCAGTACGTC. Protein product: CASSLRGRDEQYV.

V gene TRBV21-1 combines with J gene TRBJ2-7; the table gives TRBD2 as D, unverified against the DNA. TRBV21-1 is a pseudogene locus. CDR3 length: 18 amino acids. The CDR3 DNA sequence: TGTGCCAGCAGCAAAAGCCGATTCGGGGCACTCACCTCCTACGAGCAGTACGTC. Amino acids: CASSKSRFGALTSYEQYV.

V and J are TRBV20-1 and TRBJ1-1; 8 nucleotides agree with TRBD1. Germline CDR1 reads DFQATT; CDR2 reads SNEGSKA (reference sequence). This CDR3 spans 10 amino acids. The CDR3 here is CSNRGVEAFF. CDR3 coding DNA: TGCAGCAACAGGGGGGTGGAAGCTTTCTTT.

As DNA, the CDR3 is TGCGCCAGCAGCATCGCGGGACTAGGCTATGGCTACACCTTC. This codes for CASSIAGLGYGYTF. This sequence joins TRBV5-1 and TRBJ1-2; a weak D match, TRBD1 (5 bases). CDR3 length: 14 residues. Germline V gene sequence: CDR1 SGHRS, CDR2 YFSETQ. V lost 4 bases and J lost 4, with 14 bases in between.

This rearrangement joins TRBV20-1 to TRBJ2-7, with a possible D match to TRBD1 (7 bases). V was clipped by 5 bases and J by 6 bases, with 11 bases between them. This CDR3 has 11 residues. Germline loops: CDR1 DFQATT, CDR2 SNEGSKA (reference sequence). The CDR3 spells CSAPQGGEQYV. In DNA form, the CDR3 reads TGCAGTGCTCCGCAGGGGGGCGAGCAGTACGTC.

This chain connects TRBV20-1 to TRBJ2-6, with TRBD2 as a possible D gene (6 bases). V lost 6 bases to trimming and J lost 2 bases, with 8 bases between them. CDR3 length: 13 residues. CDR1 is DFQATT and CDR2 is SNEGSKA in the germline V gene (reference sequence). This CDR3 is CSAPGAGANVLTF. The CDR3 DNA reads TGCAGTGCCCCGGGGGCTGGGGCCAACGTCCTGACTTTC.

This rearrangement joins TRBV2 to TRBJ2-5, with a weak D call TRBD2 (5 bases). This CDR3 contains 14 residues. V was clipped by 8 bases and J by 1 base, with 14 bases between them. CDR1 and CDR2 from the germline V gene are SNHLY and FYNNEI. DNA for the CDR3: TGTGCCAGCGGAGGTCGGGCCATCCAAGAGACCCAGTACTTC. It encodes CASGGRAIQETQYF.

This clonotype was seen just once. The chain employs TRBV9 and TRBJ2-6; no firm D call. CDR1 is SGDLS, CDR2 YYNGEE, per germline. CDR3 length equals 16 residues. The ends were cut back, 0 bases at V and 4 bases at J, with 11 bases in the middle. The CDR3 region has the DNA TGTGCCAGCAGCGTAGCGACCGGGTACGGGGCCAACGTCCTGACTTTC. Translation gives CASSVATGYGANVLTF.

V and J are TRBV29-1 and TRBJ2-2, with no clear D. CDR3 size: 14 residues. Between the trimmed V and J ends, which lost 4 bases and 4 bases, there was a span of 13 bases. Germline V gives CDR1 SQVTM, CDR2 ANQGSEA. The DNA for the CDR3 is TGCAGCGTTGTCCCCACTGTCCTCACCGGGGAGCTGTTTTTT. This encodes CSVVPTVLTGELFF.

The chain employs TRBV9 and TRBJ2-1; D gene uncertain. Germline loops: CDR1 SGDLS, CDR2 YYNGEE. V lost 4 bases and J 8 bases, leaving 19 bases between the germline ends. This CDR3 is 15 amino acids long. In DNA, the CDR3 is TGTGCCAGCAGCTCAACCAGTTCCGGCGCCCATGAGCAGTTCTTC. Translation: CASSSTSSGAHEQFF.

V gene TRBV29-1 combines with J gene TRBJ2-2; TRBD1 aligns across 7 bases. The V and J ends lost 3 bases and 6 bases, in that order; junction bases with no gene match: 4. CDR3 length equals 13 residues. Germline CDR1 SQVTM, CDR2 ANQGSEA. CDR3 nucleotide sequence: TGCAGCGTTGATCCTAGGGGGCCCGGGGAGCTGTTTTTT. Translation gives CSVDPRGPGELFF.

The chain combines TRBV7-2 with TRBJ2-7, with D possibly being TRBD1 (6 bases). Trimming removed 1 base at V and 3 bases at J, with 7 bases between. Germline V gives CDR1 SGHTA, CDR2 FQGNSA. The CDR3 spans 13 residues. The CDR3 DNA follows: TGTGCCAGCAGCTTAGAACAGGGCTACGAGCAGTACTTC. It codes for CASSLEQGYEQYF. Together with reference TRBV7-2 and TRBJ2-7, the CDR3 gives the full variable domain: GAGVSQSPSNKVTEKGKDVELRCDPISGHTALYWYRQSLGQGLEFLIYFQGNSAPDKSGLPSDRFSAERTGGSVSTLTIQRTQQEDSAVYLCASSLEQGYEQYFGPGTRLTVT.

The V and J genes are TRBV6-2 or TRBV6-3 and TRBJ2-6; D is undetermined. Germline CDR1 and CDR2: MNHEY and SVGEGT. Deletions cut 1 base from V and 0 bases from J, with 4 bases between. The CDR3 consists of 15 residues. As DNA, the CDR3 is TGTGCCAGCAGTTACTGGGCCTCTGGGGCCAACGTCCTGACTTTC. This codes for CASSYWASGANVLTF.

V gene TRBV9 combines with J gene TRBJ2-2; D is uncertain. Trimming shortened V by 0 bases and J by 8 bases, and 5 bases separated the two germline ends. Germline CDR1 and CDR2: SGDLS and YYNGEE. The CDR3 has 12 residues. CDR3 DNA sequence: TGTGCCAGCAGCGTAGCAATGGGGGAGCTGTTTTTT. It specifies CASSVAMGELFF.

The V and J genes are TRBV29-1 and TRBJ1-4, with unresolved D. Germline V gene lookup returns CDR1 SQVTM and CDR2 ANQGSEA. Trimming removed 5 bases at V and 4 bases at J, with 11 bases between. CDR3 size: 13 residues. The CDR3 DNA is TGCAGCGTTTCTCGGGCAGATAATGAAAAACTGTTTTTT. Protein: CSVSRADNEKLFF.